This TCR beta chain was observed in a study of control samples from healthy donors and cancer patients. Germline V lookup: CDR1 LNHDA, CDR2 SQIVND (reference sequence). The CDR3 length is 16 residues. V was shortened by 9 bases and J by 2 bases, with 20 bases between the two germline ends. Sequencing was performed with immunoSEQ multiplex PCR; in TCRdb, only in-frame clones are kept and a portion is missing. The sample records some 22,000 clones, around 83% being singletons. The source material was PBMCs. The TCR comes from a man in his sixties with head and neck cancer. The chain employs TRBV19 and TRBJ2-1; D not resolved. In nucleotides, the CDR3 is TGTGCCAGCAGAAGGAGTGGAGATCGACCCTACAATGAGCAGTTCTTC. It specifies CASRRSGDRPYNEQFF.